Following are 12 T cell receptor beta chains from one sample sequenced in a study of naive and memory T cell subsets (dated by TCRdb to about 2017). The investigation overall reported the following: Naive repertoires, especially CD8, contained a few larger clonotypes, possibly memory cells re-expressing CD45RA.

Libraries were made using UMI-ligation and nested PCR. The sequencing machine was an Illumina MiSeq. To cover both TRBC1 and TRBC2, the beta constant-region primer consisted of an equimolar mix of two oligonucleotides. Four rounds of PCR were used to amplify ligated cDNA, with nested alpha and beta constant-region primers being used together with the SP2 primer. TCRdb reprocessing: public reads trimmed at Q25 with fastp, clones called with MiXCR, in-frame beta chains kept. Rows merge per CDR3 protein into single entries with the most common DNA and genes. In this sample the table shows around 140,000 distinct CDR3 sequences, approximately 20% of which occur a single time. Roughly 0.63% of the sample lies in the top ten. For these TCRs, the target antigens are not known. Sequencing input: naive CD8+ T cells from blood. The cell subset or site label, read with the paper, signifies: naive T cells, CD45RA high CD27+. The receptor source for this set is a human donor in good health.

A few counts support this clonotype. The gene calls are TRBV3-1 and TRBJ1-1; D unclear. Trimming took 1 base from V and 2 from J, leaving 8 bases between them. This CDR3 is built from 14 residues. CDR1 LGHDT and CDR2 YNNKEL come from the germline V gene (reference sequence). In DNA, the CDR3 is TGTGCCAGCAGCCAAGTTTCAGAAAACACTGAAGCTTTCTTT. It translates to CASSQVSENTEAFF.

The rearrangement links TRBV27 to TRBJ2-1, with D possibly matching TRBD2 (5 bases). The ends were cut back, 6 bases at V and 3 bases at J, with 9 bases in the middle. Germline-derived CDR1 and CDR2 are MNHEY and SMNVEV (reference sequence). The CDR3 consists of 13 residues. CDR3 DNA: TGTGCCAGCAGCCTTGACTACTACAATGAGCAGTTCTTC. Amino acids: CASSLDYYNEQFF.

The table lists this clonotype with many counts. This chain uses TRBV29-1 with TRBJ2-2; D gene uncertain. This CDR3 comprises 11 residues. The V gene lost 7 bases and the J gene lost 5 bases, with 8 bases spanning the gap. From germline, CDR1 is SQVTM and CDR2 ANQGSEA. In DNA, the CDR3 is TGCAGCGGCGCAAGTACCGGGGAGCTGTTTTTT. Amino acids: CSGASTGELFF.

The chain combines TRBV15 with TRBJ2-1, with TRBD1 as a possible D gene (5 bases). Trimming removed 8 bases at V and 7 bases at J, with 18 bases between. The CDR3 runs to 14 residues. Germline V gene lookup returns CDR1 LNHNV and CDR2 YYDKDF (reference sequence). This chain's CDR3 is CATRTDTGSNEQFF. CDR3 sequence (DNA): TGTGCCACCCGTACGGACACGGGTTCGAATGAGCAGTTCTTC.

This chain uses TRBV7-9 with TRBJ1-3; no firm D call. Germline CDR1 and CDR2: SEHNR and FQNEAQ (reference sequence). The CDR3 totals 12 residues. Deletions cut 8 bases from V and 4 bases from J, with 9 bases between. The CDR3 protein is CASEGPGNTIYF. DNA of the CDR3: TGTGCCAGCGAAGGCCCGGGAAACACCATATATTTT. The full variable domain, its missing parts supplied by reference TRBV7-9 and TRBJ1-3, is DTGVSQNPRHKITKRGQNVTFRCDPISEHNRLYWYRQTLGQGPEFLTYFQNEAQLEKSRLLSDRFSAERPKGSFSTLEIQRTEQGDSAMYLCASEGPGNTIYFGEGSWLTVV.

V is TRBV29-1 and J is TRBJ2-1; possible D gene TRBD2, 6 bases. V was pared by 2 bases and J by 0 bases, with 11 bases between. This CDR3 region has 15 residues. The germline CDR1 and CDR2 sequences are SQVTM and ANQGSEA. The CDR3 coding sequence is TGCAGCGTTGAAACCGGGAGAAGCTCCTACAATGAGCAGTTCTTC. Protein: CSVETGRSSYNEQFF.

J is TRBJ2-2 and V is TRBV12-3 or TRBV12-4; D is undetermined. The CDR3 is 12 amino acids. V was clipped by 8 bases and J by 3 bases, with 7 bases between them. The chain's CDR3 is CASGYHTGELFF. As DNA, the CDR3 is TGTGCCAGCGGGTACCACACCGGGGAGCTGTTTTTT.

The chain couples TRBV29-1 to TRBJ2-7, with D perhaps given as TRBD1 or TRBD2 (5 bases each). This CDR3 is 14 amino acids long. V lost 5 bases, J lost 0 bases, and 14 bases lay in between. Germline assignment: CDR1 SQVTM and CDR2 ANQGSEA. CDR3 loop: CSVILGENSYEQYF. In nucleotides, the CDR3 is TGCAGCGTTATATTGGGGGAAAACTCCTACGAGCAGTACTTC.

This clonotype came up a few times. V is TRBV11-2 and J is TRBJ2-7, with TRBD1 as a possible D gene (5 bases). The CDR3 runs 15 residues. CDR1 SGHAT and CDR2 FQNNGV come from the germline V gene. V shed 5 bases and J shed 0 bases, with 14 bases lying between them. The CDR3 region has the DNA TGTGCCAGCAGCCCCTCGAACAGGAACTCCTACGAGCAGTACTTC. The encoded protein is CASSPSNRNSYEQYF.

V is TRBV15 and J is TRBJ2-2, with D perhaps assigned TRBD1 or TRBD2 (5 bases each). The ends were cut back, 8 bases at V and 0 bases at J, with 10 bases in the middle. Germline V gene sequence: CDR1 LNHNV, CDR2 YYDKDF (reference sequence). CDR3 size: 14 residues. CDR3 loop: CATEGITNTGELFF. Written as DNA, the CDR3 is TGTGCCACCGAGGGGATTACGAACACCGGGGAGCTGTTTTTT.

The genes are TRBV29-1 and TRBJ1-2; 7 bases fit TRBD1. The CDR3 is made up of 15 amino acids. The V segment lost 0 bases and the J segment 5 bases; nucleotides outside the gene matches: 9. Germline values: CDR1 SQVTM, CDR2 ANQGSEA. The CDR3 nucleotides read TGCAGCGTTGAAGATCCGGGACGCAGGGGGTATGGCTACACCTTC. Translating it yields CSVEDPGRRGYGYTF. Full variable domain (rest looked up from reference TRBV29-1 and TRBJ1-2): SAVISQKPSRDICQRGTSLTIQCQVDSQVTMMFWYRQQPGQSLTLIATANQGSEATYESGFVIDKFPISRPNLTFSTLTVSNMSPEDSSIYLCSVEDPGRRGYGYTFGSGTRLTVV.

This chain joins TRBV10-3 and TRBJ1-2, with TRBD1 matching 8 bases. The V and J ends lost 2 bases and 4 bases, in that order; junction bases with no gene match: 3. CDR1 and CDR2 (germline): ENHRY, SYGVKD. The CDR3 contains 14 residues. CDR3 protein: CAISEGQGTYGYTF. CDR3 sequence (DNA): TGTGCCATCAGTGAGGGACAGGGAACCTATGGCTACACCTTC.